The following is a T cell receptor beta chain sequence with its context. There are 15 residues in the CDR3. V was clipped by 4 bases and J by 5 bases; unmatched bases: 4. Germline-derived CDR1 and CDR2 are SGHNT and YYREEE (reference sequence). Every patient was untreated before thyroid surgery. These data belong to a study of metastatic and nonmetastatic thyroid tumors. TCRdb re-analyzed the PCR reads using MiXCR. The sample carries about 92,000 clones, under 15% recorded once. The origin of this receptor is a female donor with papillary thyroid cancer or a benign thyroid nodule (not recorded which). Some clones in this sample may be carry-over from other donors' samples. The chain recombines TRBV5-4 with TRBJ2-6, with 9 bases lining up with TRBD2. Source material: blood. The chain's CDR3 is CASSRLADWANVLTF. The CDR3, as DNA: TGTGCCAGCAGCCGACTAGCGGACTGGGCCAACGTCCTGACTTTC.